The rows below give T cell receptor beta chains drawn from one sample of a study of tissue T cells after allogeneic stem cell transplantation. The data were produced by immunoSEQ multiplex PCR, yet TCRdb's version contains in-frame clones alone and is incomplete. The profile shows more than 20,000 clones, 91% of them singletons. The sequences come from blood, collected before transplantation. The receptors shown here come from a male donor at least 60 years old who later had graft-versus-host disease after an allogeneic stem cell transplant. The CDR3 runs from the conserved cysteine through the conserved F or W. D genes are given only for firm matches. Clone size is not always given. Where it is, it says once, few, many or a class for expanded clones.

TRBV27	-	TRBJ2-7	-	CASSFQQSYEQYF	TGTGCCAGCAGTTTTCAACAGAGCTACGAGCAGTACTTC
TRBV3-1/TRBV3-2	-	TRBJ2-1	-	CASSPIRAANNEQFF	TGTGCCAGCAGCCCGATACGCGCGGCTAACAATGAGCAGTTCTTC
TRBV28	-	TRBJ2-1	-	CASSLGGARYNEQFF	TGTGCCAGCAGTTTAGGGGGGGCGCGGTACAATGAGCAGTTCTTC
TRBV19	-	TRBJ1-1	-	CASSPQGNTEAFF	TGTGCCAGTAGTCCACAGGGGAACACTGAAGCTTTCTTT
TRBV19	-	TRBJ1-4	-	CASSISRSPAGKLFF	TGTGCCAGTAGTATATCTCGTTCCCCGGCGGGAAAACTGTTTTTT
TRBV24-1	-	TRBJ2-7	once	CATSVAGYEQYF	TGTGCCACCAGTGTGGCCGGTTACGAGCAGTACTTC
TRBV10-3	-	TRBJ1-6	few	CAIRPTENNSPLHF	TGTGCCATCAGACCGACAGAGAACAATTCACCCCTCCACTTT
TRBV6-5	TRBD2	TRBJ2-1	-	CASSLGGTYNEQFF	TGTGCCAGCTCCCTGGGGGGGACCTACAATGAGCAGTTCTTC
TRBV5-1	-	TRBJ2-5	-	CASSYLRGGVGETQYF	TGCGCCAGCAGCTATCTTAGAGGGGGAGTAGGGGAGACCCAGTACTTC
TRBV5-1	TRBD2	TRBJ2-7	-	CASSLATLAGAPYEQYF	TGCGCCAGCAGCTTGGCCACCCTAGCGGGGGCTCCCTACGAGCAGTACTTC
TRBV12-3/TRBV12-4	TRBD1	TRBJ1-5	-	CASSIQGSQPQHF	TGTGCCAGCAGCATACAGGGGAGCCAGCCCCAGCATTTT
TRBV5-1	-	TRBJ2-1	-	CASSSAPREKQFF	TGCGCCAGCAGTTCCGCACCCCGGGAAAAGCAGTTCTTC
TRBV5-1	-	TRBJ2-7	once	CASSLGGQGGDYEQYF	TGCGCCAGCAGCTTGGGAGGACAGGGAGGGGACTACGAGCAGTACTTC
TRBV5-1	-	TRBJ2-1	-	CASSLDRGEQFF	TGCGCCAGCAGCTTGGACCGTGGTGAGCAGTTCTTC
TRBV6-5	-	TRBJ1-1	-	CASRGTGEGAFF	TGTGCCAGCAGAGGGACGGGCGAGGGAGCTTTCTTT
TRBV3-1/TRBV3-2	-	TRBJ1-4	once	CASSPGGTTNEKLFF	TGTGCCAGCAGCCCCGGGGGAACAACTAATGAAAAACTGTTTTTT
TRBV19	-	TRBJ1-2	-	CASSFGGAGGYTF	TGTGCCAGTAGTTTTGGGGGCGCTGGGGGCTACACCTTC
TRBV10-3	-	TRBJ1-1	-	CAISVRPPEAFF	TGTGCCATCAGTGTAAGACCTCCTGAAGCTTTCTTT
TRBV10-2	-	TRBJ1-5	-	CASNIGVSNQPQHF	TGCGCCAGCAATATCGGGGTGAGCAATCAGCCCCAGCATTTT
TRBV6-2/TRBV6-3	-	TRBJ2-7	-	CASSGQIYEQYF	TGTGCCAGCAGTGGACAGATATACGAGCAGTACTTC
TRBV5-6	-	TRBJ2-7	-	CASSWGMATAAYEQYF	TGTGCCAGCAGCTGGGGCATGGCGACAGCCGCCTACGAGCAGTACTTC
TRBV27	TRBD2	TRBJ2-7	-	CASSPGGAKAGEQYF	TGTGCCAGCAGCCCCGGGGGGGCGAAGGCCGGCGAGCAGTACTTC
TRBV24-1	TRBD1	TRBJ2-5	-	CATSESPGQGAQETQYF	TGTGCCACCAGTGAATCACCGGGACAGGGGGCTCAAGAGACCCAGTACTTC
TRBV6-5	-	TRBJ1-4	-	CASSYWGTGEKLFF	TGTGCCAGCAGTTACTGGGGGACGGGGGAAAAACTGTTTTTT
TRBV6-4	-	TRBJ1-2	few	CASSPEEGLLPHGYTF	TGTGCCAGCAGCCCAGAGGAGGGACTTCTACCCCATGGCTACACCTTC
TRBV18	TRBD1	TRBJ2-7	-	CASSPWDRGDFYEQYF	TGTGCCAGCTCACCATGGGACAGGGGTGATTTCTACGAGCAGTACTTC
TRBV3-1/TRBV3-2	-	TRBJ2-1	once	CASSQVVYNEQFF	TGTGCCAGCAGCCAAGTGGTCTACAATGAGCAGTTCTTC
TRBV6-4	-	TRBJ1-1	-	CASRPDLITNTKAFF	TGTGCCAGCAGGCCCGACCTTATAACGAACACTAAAGCTTTCTTT
TRBV18	-	TRBJ2-5	-	CASSPQGAETQYF	TGTGCCAGCTCACCACAGGGCGCAGAGACCCAGTACTTC
TRBV19	-	TRBJ1-1	-	CASSIDKWAEAFF	TGTGCCAGTAGTATAGATAAATGGGCTGAAGCTTTCTTT
TRBV19	TRBD2	TRBJ2-3	-	CASSPARGGQLDTQYF	TGTGCCAGTAGCCCGGCGCGGGGGGGCCAATTAGATACGCAGTATTTT
TRBV7-8	TRBD1	TRBJ2-2	-	CASLTGGNTGELFF	TGTGCCAGCCTGACAGGGGGCAACACCGGGGAGCTGTTTTTT
TRBV24-1	TRBD2	TRBJ2-7	-	CATSGWGGSSYEQYF	TGTGCCACCAGTGGCTGGGGGGGGAGTTCCTACGAGCAGTACTTC
TRBV4-3	-	TRBJ1-1	-	CASSQDPIAEAFF	TGCGCCAGCAGCCAAGATCCCATTGCTGAAGCTTTCTTT
TRBV5-5	-	TRBJ1-2	few	CASSLLLSSNYGYTF	TGTGCCAGCAGCTTGCTACTGAGCTCTAACTATGGCTACACCTTC
TRBV29-1	TRBD1	TRBJ1-1	-	CSVNGQVNTEAFF	TGCAGCGTTAATGGACAGGTGAACACTGAAGCTTTCTTT
TRBV19	TRBD1	TRBJ2-1	-	CASSSDRESYNEQFF	TGTGCCAGTAGTAGCGACAGGGAGTCCTACAATGAGCAGTTCTTC
TRBV18	TRBD1	TRBJ2-1	-	CASSPGTGDYNEQFF	TGTGCCAGCTCACCAGGGACAGGTGACTACAATGAGCAGTTCTTC
TRBV6-5	-	TRBJ1-3	-	CASSPQMTGNTIYF	TGTGCCAGCAGTCCCCAAATGACGGGAAACACCATATATTTT
TRBV6-5	TRBD1	TRBJ1-1	-	CASRGQEGMSTEAFF	TGTGCCAGCCGAGGACAGGAAGGGATGAGCACTGAAGCTTTCTTT
TRBV9	-	TRBJ2-2	-	CASSVVGGVGTGELFF	TGTGCCAGCAGCGTAGTCGGGGGAGTCGGCACCGGGGAGCTGTTTTTT
TRBV29-1	-	TRBJ2-7	-	CSVEERGLYEQYF	TGCAGCGTTGAAGAAAGGGGTTTGTACGAGCAGTACTTC
TRBV19	TRBD1	TRBJ1-2	-	CASSYRQGGYGYTF	TGTGCCAGTAGTTACAGACAGGGCGGCTATGGCTACACCTTC
TRBV5-1	-	TRBJ2-2	-	CASSFWESGELFF	TGCGCCAGCAGCTTCTGGGAATCCGGGGAGCTGTTTTTT
TRBV6-4	TRBD2	TRBJ2-3	-	CASSMGLAGMDTQYF	TGTGCCAGCAGCATGGGACTAGCGGGGATGGATACGCAGTATTTT
TRBV28	-	TRBJ1-3	few	CASSRGQISGNTIYF	TGTGCCAGCAGCCGTGGACAGATCTCTGGAAACACCATATATTTT
TRBV30	-	TRBJ2-2	-	CAWKSQFNTGELFF	TGTGCCTGGAAGAGCCAGTTTAACACCGGGGAGCTGTTTTTT
TRBV9	TRBD1	TRBJ2-3	-	CASSVDWDRAVTDTQYF	TGTGCCAGCAGCGTAGACTGGGACAGGGCTGTCACAGATACGCAGTATTTT
TRBV7-8	TRBD1	TRBJ2-7	-	CASSSTYRDRVDEQYF	TGTGCCAGCAGCTCAACATACCGGGACAGGGTCGACGAGCAGTACTTC
TRBV7-8	TRBD2	TRBJ2-3	-	CASSLEAGGPWDTQYF	TGTGCCAGCAGCTTAGAAGCGGGGGGGCCGTGGGATACGCAGTATTTT